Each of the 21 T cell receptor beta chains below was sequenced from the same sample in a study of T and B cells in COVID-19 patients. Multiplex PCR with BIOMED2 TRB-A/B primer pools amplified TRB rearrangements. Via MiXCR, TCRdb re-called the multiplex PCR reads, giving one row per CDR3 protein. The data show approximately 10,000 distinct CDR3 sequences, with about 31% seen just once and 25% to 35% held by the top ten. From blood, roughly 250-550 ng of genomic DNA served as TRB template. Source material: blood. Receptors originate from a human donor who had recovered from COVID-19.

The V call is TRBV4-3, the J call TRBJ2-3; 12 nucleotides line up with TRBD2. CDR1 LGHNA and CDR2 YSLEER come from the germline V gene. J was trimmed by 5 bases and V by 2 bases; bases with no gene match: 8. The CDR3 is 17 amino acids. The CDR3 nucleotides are TGCGCCAGCAGCCAAACTAGCGGGAGGACGGTTCGAGATACGCAGTATTTT. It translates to CASSQTSGRTVRDTQYF.

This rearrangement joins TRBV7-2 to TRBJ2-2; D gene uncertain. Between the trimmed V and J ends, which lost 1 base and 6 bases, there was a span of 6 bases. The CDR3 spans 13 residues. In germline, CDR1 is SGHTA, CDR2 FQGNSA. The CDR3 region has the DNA TGTGCCAGCAGCTTAGTCGGACCCGGGGAGCTGTTTTTT. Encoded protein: CASSLVGPGELFF.

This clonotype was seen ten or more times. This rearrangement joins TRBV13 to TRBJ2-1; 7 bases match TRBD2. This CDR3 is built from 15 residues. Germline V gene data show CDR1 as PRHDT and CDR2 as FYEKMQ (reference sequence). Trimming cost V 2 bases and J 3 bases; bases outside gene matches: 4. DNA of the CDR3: TGTGCCAGCAGCTTACGGCTAGCGGACTACAATGAGCAGTTCTTC. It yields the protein CASSLRLADYNEQFF.

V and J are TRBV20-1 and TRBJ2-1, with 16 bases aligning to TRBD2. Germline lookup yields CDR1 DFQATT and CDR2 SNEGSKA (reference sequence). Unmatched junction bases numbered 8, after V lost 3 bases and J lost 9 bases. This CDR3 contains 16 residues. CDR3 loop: CSARATGTSGRGEQFF. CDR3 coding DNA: TGCAGTGCTAGGGCCACCGGGACTAGCGGGAGGGGTGAGCAGTTCTTC.

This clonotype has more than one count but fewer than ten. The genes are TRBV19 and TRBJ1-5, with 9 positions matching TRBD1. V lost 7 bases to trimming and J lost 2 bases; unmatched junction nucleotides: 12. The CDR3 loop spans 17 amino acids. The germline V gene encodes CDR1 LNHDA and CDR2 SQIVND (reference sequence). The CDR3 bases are TGTGCCAGTACCTTACTTCGACAGGGGGTAGGCAATCAGCCCCAGCATTTT. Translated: CASTLLRQGVGNQPQHF.

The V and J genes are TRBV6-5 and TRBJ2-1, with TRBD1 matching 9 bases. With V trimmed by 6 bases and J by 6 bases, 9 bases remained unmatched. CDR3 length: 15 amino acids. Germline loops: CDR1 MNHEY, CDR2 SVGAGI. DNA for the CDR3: TGTGCCAGCAGACTCGGGGACAGGGCAAGCAATGAGCAGTTCTTC. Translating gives CASRLGDRASNEQFF.

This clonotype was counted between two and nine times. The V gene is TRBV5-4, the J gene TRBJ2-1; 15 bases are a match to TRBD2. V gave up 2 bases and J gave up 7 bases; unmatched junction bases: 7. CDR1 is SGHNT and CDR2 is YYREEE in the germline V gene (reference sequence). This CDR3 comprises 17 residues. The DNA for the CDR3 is TGTGCCAGCAGCTTCCCTGGACTAGCGGGAGGGGGGAATGAGCAGTTCTTC. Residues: CASSFPGLAGGGNEQFF.

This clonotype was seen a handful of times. The CDR3 protein is CAISVAPTGANVLTF. The CDR3, as DNA: TGTGCCATCAGCGTCGCCCCCACTGGGGCCAACGTCCTGACTTTC. This chain links TRBV10-3 with TRBJ2-6; the D is unclear. With 6 bases removed from V and 2 bases from J, the gap between germline ends came to 11 bases. Germline CDR1 reads ENHRY; CDR2 reads SYGVKD. The CDR3 has 15 amino acids.

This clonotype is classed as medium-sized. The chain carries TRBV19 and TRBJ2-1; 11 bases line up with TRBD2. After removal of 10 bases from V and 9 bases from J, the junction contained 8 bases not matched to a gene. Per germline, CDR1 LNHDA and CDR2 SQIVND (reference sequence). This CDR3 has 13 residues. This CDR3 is CAITSGSSGEQFF. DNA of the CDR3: TGTGCCATAACTAGCGGGAGCTCCGGTGAGCAGTTCTTC.

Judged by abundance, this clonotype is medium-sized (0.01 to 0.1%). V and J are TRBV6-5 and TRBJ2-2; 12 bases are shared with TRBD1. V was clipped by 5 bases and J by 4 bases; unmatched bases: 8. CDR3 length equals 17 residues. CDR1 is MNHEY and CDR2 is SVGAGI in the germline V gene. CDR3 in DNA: TGTGCCAGCAGTGGACGGGGACAGGGGGCGCGCACCGGGGAGCTGTTTTTT. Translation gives CASSGRGQGARTGELFF.

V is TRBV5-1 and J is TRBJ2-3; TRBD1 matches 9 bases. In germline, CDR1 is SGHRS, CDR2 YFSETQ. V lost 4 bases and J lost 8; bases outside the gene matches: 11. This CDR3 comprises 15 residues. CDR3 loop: CASSRAGTGYVTQYF. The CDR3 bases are TGCGCCAGCAGCCGCGCCGGGACAGGGTATGTTACGCAGTATTTT. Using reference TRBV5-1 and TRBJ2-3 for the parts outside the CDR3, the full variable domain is KAGVTQTPRYLIKTRGQQVTLSCSPISGHRSVSWYQQTPGQGLQFLFEYFSETQRNKGNFPGRFSGRQFSNSRSEMNVSTLELGDSALYLCASSRAGTGYVTQYFGPGTRLTVL.

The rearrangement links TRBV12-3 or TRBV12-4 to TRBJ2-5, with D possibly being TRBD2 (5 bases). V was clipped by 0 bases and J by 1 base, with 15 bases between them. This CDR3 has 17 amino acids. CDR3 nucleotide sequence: TGTGCCAGCAGTTTAGCGCTAAAGAGGGCGGTCCAAGAGACCCAGTACTTC. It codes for CASSLALKRAVQETQYF.

CDR3 residues: CASSMSPRVGENTIYF. The DNA of the CDR3 is TGTGCCAGTAGTATGAGCCCCCGGGTTGGGGAAAACACCATATATTTT. The gene calls are TRBV19 and TRBJ1-3; D ambiguous. The germline V and J ends were trimmed by 3 bases and 6 bases, with 18 bases remaining between them. Per germline, CDR1 LNHDA and CDR2 SQIVND (reference sequence). The CDR3 loop spans 16 amino acids.

The CDR3 loop is CASSLPGVFTEAFF. CDR3 in DNA: TGTGCCAGCTCACTCCCCGGGGTATTCACTGAAGCTTTCTTT. This chain connects TRBV18 to TRBJ1-1; D remains unclear. Per the germline V gene, CDR1 is KGHSH and CDR2 is LQKENI. Trimming pared 4 bases from V and 4 bases from J, leaving 13 bases between. This CDR3 contains 14 residues.

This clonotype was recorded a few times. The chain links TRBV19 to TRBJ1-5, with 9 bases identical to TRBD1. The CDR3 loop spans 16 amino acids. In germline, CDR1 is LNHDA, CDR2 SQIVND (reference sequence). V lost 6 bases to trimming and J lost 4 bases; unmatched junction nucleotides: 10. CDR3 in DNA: TGTGCCAGTAGAAATGGGGGACAGGGCCAGAATCAGCCCCAGCATTTT. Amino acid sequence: CASRNGGQGQNQPQHF.

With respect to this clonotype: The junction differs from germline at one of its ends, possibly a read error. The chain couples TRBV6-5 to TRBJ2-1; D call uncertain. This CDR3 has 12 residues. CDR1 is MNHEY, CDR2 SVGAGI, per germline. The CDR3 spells CAISYSDGRTHF. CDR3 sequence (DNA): TGTGCCATCAGTTACTCAGATGGACGGACGCATTTC.

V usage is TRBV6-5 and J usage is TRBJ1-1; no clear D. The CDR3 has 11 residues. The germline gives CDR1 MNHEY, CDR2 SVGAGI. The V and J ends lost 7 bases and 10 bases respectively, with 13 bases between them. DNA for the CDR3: TGTGCCAGCACGGACGGTTCTGGAGCTTTCTTT. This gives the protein CASTDGSGAFF.

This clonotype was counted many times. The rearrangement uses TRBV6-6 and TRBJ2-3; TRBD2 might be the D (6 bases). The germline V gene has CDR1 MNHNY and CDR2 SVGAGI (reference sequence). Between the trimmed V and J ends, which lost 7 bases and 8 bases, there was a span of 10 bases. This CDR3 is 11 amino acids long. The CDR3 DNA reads TGTGCCAGCACCCTCGGGGGTACGCAGTATTTT. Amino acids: CASTLGGTQYF.

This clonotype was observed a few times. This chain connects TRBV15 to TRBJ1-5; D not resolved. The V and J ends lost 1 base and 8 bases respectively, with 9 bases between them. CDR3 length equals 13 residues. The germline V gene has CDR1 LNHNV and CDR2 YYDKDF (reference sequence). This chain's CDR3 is CATSRGVSEPQHF. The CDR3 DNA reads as TGTGCCACCAGCAGAGGAGTATCGGAGCCCCAGCATTTT.

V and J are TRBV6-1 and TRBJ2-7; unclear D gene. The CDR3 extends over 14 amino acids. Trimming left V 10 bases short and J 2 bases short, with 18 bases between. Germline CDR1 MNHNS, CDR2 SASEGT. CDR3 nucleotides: TGTGCCACCATTCAAGCTGCCGGGCCCTACGAGCAGTACGTC. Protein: CATIQAAGPYEQYV.

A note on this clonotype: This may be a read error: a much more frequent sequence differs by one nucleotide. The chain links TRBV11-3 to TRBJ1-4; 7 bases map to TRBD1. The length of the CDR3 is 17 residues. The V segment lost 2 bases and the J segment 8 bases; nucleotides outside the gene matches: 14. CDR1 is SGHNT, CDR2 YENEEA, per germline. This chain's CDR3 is CASSLTQGIALGEKLFF. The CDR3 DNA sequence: TGTGCCAGCAGCTTAACACAGGGGATTGCCCTAGGAGAAAAACTGTTTTTT. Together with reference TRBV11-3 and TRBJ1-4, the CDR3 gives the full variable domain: EAGVVQSPRYKIIEKKQPVAFWCNPISGHNTLYWYLQNLGQGPELLIRYENEEAVDDSQLPKDRFSAERLKGVDSTLKIQPAELGDSAVYLCASSLTQGIALGEKLFFGSGTQLSVL.